This T cell receptor beta chain was profiled in a study of T cells expressing NK-cell markers. On the study more broadly: One of the eight sequenced donors was seronegative, whereas the other seven were HCMV-seropositive. Overall study findings and caveats: Whether expanded NKG2C+ T cell clones were HCMV-specific remained unclear. More than five of the donors carried dominant NKG2C+ clonotypes that took up 1.0-7.0% of their CD8+ T cells.

CDR3 length equals 13 residues. CDR1 is SGHNT and CDR2 is YYREEE in the germline V gene (reference sequence). With regard to this clonotype: Its antigen is undetermined.

cDNA encoding TCR beta was synthesized via 5'RACE template switching incorporating UMIs. With the 5' RACE reads reprocessed, TCRdb shows one record per CDR3 protein and no DNA. Recorded for this sample: approximately 460,000 distinct CDR3 sequences. The sample was blood T cells: a sorted CD56 or NKG2C T cell subset, CD4+ or CD8+ T cells, or bulk PBMC T cells (not recorded which). The genes are TRBV5-4 and TRBJ2-3. This TCR was sampled from a woman aged 18 to 69 in good health. The CDR3 protein is CASSLVDTDTQYF.